This passage covers 30 T cell receptor beta chains from one sample sequenced in a study of CD8 T cells in Susac syndrome. Random hexamers served to reverse transcribe roughly 0.5 to 1 ug RNA. TCRdb processed the immunoSEQ multiplex PCR reads anew with MiXCR; each CDR3 protein has one entry. The data show 330,000 or so distinct CDR3 sequences, approximately 85% seen once. Sequences were obtained from CD8+ T cells from PBMCs. The receptors here all came from a human donor with multiple sclerosis.

The genes are TRBV30 and TRBJ2-3, with a tentative D call TRBD2 (6 bases). Germline CDR1 is GTSNPN and CDR2 is SVGIG (reference sequence). This CDR3 is built from 12 residues. Between the trimmed V and J ends, which lost 3 bases and 10 bases, there was a span of 14 bases. CDR3: CAWSFGRLSQYF. The CDR3, as DNA: TGTGCCTGGAGCTTCGGGAGACTATCGCAGTATTTT. The complete variable domain, with remaining parts taken from reference TRBV30 and TRBJ2-3, reads SQTIHQWPATLVQPVGSPLSLECTVEGTSNPNLYWYRQAAGRGLQLLFYSVGIGQISSEVPQNLSASRPQDRQFILSSKKLLLSDSGFYLCAWSFGRLSQYFGPGTRLTVL.

This clonotype was seen just once. The chain couples TRBV19 to TRBJ2-1; possibly TRBD1 or TRBD2 for D (5 bases each). Deletions cut 6 bases from V and 1 base from J, with 19 bases between. CDR1 is LNHDA and CDR2 is SQIVND in the germline V gene (reference sequence). The CDR3 consists of 17 residues. CDR3 nucleotides: TGTGCCAGTAGGAATACACGGGACCTTTTATCCTACAATGAGCAGTTCTTC. Amino acids: CASRNTRDLLSYNEQFF.

The chain carries TRBV29-1 and TRBJ1-2; TRBD1 aligns across 7 bases. This CDR3 contains 12 residues. CDR1 is SQVTM, CDR2 ANQGSEA, per germline. J gave up 4 bases and V 5 bases, and 4 bases lay outside the gene matches. The CDR3 protein is CSVRDSFYGYTF. The CDR3, as DNA: TGCAGCGTTAGGGACAGCTTCTATGGCTACACCTTC.

V usage is TRBV27 and J usage is TRBJ2-3; tentative D call: TRBD2 (6 bases). V was trimmed by 6 bases and J by 3 bases, leaving 22 bases between them. The CDR3 is 17 amino acids. Germline V gene sequence: CDR1 MNHEY, CDR2 SMNVEV (reference sequence). This CDR3 reads CASSRLGTVGGTDTQYF. For the CDR3, the DNA is TGTGCCAGCAGCCGTTTAGGAACAGTCGGGGGAACAGATACGCAGTATTTT.

The chain recombines TRBV19 with TRBJ2-1, with 10 bases matching TRBD2. V lost 5 bases and J lost 3; bases outside the gene matches: 4. Germline V gene sequence: CDR1 LNHDA, CDR2 SQIVND (reference sequence). The CDR3 sequence is 15 residues long. CDR3 protein: CASSPGTSVYNEQFF. The CDR3 nucleotides read TGTGCCAGTAGTCCCGGGACTAGCGTCTACAATGAGCAGTTCTTC.

The chain employs TRBV7-9 and TRBJ2-7, with 7 bases identical to TRBD1. Germline assignment: CDR1 SEHNR and CDR2 FQNEAQ (reference sequence). The V segment lost 0 bases and the J segment 0 bases; nucleotides outside the gene matches: 2. This CDR3 contains 15 residues. CDR3 sequence (DNA): TGTGCCAGCAGCTTAGCGACAGGGCCCTCCTACGAGCAGTACTTC. It translates to CASSLATGPSYEQYF.

CDR3 region: CASSTRDRVYF. CDR3 coding DNA: TGTGCCAGCAGTACACGGGACAGGGTGTACTTC. The chain combines TRBV6-5 with TRBJ2-5, with 9 nucleotides matching TRBD1. The CDR3 loop spans 11 amino acids. Germline V gene data show CDR1 as MNHEY and CDR2 as SVGAGI. Trimming took 5 bases from V and 13 from J; bases not matched to a gene: 5.

This clonotype is a singleton in its sample. V is TRBV12-3 or TRBV12-4 and J is TRBJ1-1, with no clear D. The CDR3 sequence is 15 residues long. V was trimmed by 1 base and J by 1 base, leaving 10 bases between them. In DNA form, the CDR3 reads TGTGCCAGCAGTTTAGAAGGGATTCGGAACACTGAAGCTTTCTTT. Translation: CASSLEGIRNTEAFF.

J is TRBJ2-7 and V is TRBV20-1; no firm D call. V lost 4 bases and J lost 3, with 19 bases in between. Per the germline V gene, CDR1 is DFQATT and CDR2 is SNEGSKA (reference sequence). This CDR3 is 15 amino acids long. The CDR3 region has the DNA TGCAGTGCTACCCTGATCGTCCAGACGGACTACGAGCAGTACTTC. Its translation: CSATLIVQTDYEQYF.

Written as DNA, the CDR3 is TGTGCCAGCAGCTCCCTTACCGGGACTAGGAATGAGCAGTTCTTC. This sequence encodes CASSSLTGTRNEQFF. This rearrangement joins TRBV7-9 to TRBJ2-1; 8 positions agree with TRBD2. The CDR3 has 15 amino acids. V trimming: 4 bases; J trimming: 7 bases; junction bases outside the gene matches: 9. CDR1 is SEHNR, CDR2 FQNEAQ, per germline (reference sequence).

This clonotype was detected once. This rearrangement joins TRBV7-6 to TRBJ2-3; D gene unclear. Trimming took 3 bases from V and 4 from J, leaving 8 bases between them. This CDR3 comprises 13 residues. Germline V gene lookup returns CDR1 SGHVS and CDR2 FNYEAQ. The CDR3 DNA follows: TGTGCCAGCAGCTTCCCCCCGGCAGATACGCAGTATTTT. This translates into CASSFPPADTQYF. Full variable domain (missing parts from reference TRBV7-6 and TRBJ2-3): GAGVSQSPRYKVTKRGQDVALRCDPISGHVSLYWYRQALGQGPEFLTYFNYEAQQDKSGLPNDRFSAERPEGSISTLTIQRTEQRDSAMYRCASSFPPADTQYFGPGTRLTVL.

The chain carries TRBV11-2 and TRBJ2-7; TRBD1 matches at 11 bases. V was clipped by 1 base and J by 6 bases; unmatched bases: 5. Per the germline V gene, CDR1 is SGHAT and CDR2 is FQNNGV. This CDR3 has 15 residues. CDR3 residues: CASSLVGQGAAEQYF. The DNA for the CDR3 is TGTGCCAGCAGCTTAGTTGGACAGGGGGCGGCCGAGCAGTACTTC.

There are a few counts of this clonotype. V and J are TRBV10-3 and TRBJ2-1; D not resolved. Trimming stripped 0 bases from V and 7 bases from J, with 4 bases between. The CDR3 spans 12 residues. Germline-derived CDR1 and CDR2 are ENHRY and SYGVKD. CDR3 region: CAISESPNEQFF. CDR3 in DNA: TGTGCCATCAGTGAGTCGCCTAATGAGCAGTTCTTC.

This clonotype was observed a few times. The chain combines TRBV27 with TRBJ2-7, with 8 bases aligning to TRBD2. With 0 bases clipped from V and 2 bases from J, the junction kept 3 bases outside the gene matches. This CDR3 is 15 amino acids long. The germline CDR1 and CDR2 sequences are MNHEY and SMNVEV (reference sequence). Written as DNA, the CDR3 is TGTGCCAGCAGTTTATCGACGGGAGGGGCCTACGAGCAGTACTTC. Protein: CASSLSTGGAYEQYF.

The gene calls are TRBV30 and TRBJ2-3; D is uncertain. The V gene's germline CDR1 is GTSNPN and CDR2 SVGIG (reference sequence). CDR3 length: 11 residues. V gave up 5 bases and J gave up 6 bases, with 9 bases separating them. The CDR3 DNA reads TGTGCCTGGTCGAGCGCGGATACGCAGTATTTT. Its translation is CAWSSADTQYF.

This chain connects TRBV7-9 to TRBJ1-2; 7 nucleotides match TRBD1. Germline lookup yields CDR1 SEHNR and CDR2 FQNEAQ (reference sequence). The V and J ends lost 2 bases and 2 bases, in that order; junction bases with no gene match: 5. CDR3 length: 15 amino acids. The CDR3 DNA follows: TGTGCCAGCAGCTTACGCCCGACAGGGAACTATGGCTACACCTTC. Translation gives CASSLRPTGNYGYTF.

The table lists this clonotype with a few counts. The V gene is TRBV20-1, the J gene TRBJ2-7, with 8 bases aligning to TRBD1. The CDR3 has 13 amino acids. V lost 6 bases, J lost 1 base, and 5 bases stayed unmatched. Germline-derived CDR1 and CDR2 are DFQATT and SNEGSKA (reference sequence). The CDR3 spells CSAQTGESYEQYF. The CDR3 DNA sequence: TGCAGTGCGCAGACAGGGGAGTCCTACGAGCAGTACTTC.

V is TRBV3-1 and J is TRBJ1-5; 8 bases fit TRBD1. CDR1 is LGHDT, CDR2 YNNKEL, per germline (reference sequence). V lost 0 bases to trimming and J lost 5 bases; unmatched junction nucleotides: 9. The CDR3 length is 17 residues. CDR3 residues: CASSQESSQGGHQPQHF. DNA of the CDR3: TGTGCCAGCAGCCAAGAATCATCACAGGGGGGTCATCAGCCCCAGCATTTT. The whole variable domain, remainder taken from reference TRBV3-1 and TRBJ1-5, is DTAVSQTPKYLVTQMGNDKSIKCEQNLGHDTMYWYKQDSKKFLKIMFSYNNKELIINETVPNRFSPKSPDKAHLNLHINSLELGDSAVYFCASSQESSQGGHQPQHFGDGTRLSIL.

The chain uses TRBV11-1 and TRBJ1-2, with D tentatively TRBD1 (6 bases). The CDR3 loop spans 16 amino acids. Germline CDR1 and CDR2: SGHAT and FQDESV (reference sequence). V lost 5 bases, J lost 4 bases, and 20 bases lay in between. The CDR3 protein is CASSMDSSAPLYGYTF. The CDR3, as DNA: TGTGCCAGCAGCATGGACAGCTCCGCCCCGCTCTATGGCTACACCTTC.

The V and J genes are TRBV20-1 and TRBJ1-5, with D possibly TRBD1 on 6 matching bases. V was shortened by 2 bases and J by 5 bases, with 16 bases between the two germline ends. Germline CDR1 and CDR2: DFQATT and SNEGSKA (reference sequence). The CDR3 is 15 residues long. The CDR3 loop reads CSARQGLGLDQPQHF. Here the CDR3 DNA reads TGCAGTGCTAGACAGGGGTTGGGATTAGATCAGCCCCAGCATTTT.

The CDR3 nucleotides read TGTGCCAGCAGCTTGATTGCGCTACTTTCCTACGAGCAGTACTTC. Translated, it gives CASSLIALLSYEQYF. The chain carries TRBV5-5 and TRBJ2-7, with D uncertain. The germline V gene encodes CDR1 SGHKS and CDR2 YYEKEE (reference sequence). The CDR3 runs to 15 residues. The germline V and J ends were trimmed by 1 base and 1 base, with 12 bases remaining between them. Full variable domain (rest looked up from reference TRBV5-5 and TRBJ2-7): DAGVTQSPTHLIKTRGQQVTLRCSPISGHKSVSWYQQVLGQGPQFIFQYYEKEERGRGNFPDRFSARQFPNYSSELNVNALLLGDSALYLCASSLIALLSYEQYFGPGTRLTVT.

This clonotype was counted once. The rearrangement joins TRBV28 to TRBJ1-5; D remains ambiguous. Trimming removed 4 bases from V and 9 bases from J, with 16 bases in between. CDR3 length equals 14 residues. Germline lookup yields CDR1 MDHEN and CDR2 SYDVKM. As DNA, the CDR3 is TGTGCCAGCAGTTGGTCGAAAGGTTTACGGCCCCAGCATTTT. Its protein is CASSWSKGLRPQHF. Complete variable domain (other parts from reference TRBV28 and TRBJ1-5): DVKVTQSSRYLVKRTGEKVFLECVQDMDHENMFWYRQDPGLGLRLIYFSYDVKMKEKGDIPEGYSVSREKKERFSLILESASTNQTSMYLCASSWSKGLRPQHFGDGTRLSIL.

The V gene is TRBV27, the J gene TRBJ2-7, with TRBD2 matching over 11 bases. Unmatched junction bases numbered 5, after V lost 0 bases and J lost 4 bases. CDR1 and CDR2 (germline): MNHEY, SMNVEV (reference sequence). This CDR3 is built from 16 residues. The CDR3 region has the DNA TGTGCCAGCAGTTTATCGTGGGGGACTAGCGGATACGAGCAGTACTTC. This sequence encodes CASSLSWGTSGYEQYF.

The V and J genes are TRBV12-3 or TRBV12-4 and TRBJ2-5; D gene unclear. V was cut by 4 bases and J by 3 bases, with 12 bases left in between. The CDR3 length is 14 residues. The DNA of the CDR3 is TGTGCCAGCAGTTCCCCCTTCGACGAAGAGACCCAGTACTTC. It yields the protein CASSSPFDEETQYF.

In its sample, this clonotype was seen a few times. The chain links TRBV7-2 to TRBJ2-7; TRBD2 matches at 7 bases. V gave up 5 bases and J gave up 0 bases; unmatched junction bases: 4. CDR1 is SGHTA and CDR2 is FQGNSA in the germline V gene. The CDR3 spans 14 residues. CDR3 DNA: TGTGCCAGCAGCCACCAGCGGGACTCCTACGAGCAGTACTTC. Protein: CASSHQRDSYEQYF.

The chain links TRBV7-9 to TRBJ2-3; D gene unclear. In germline, CDR1 is SEHNR, CDR2 FQNEAQ (reference sequence). The CDR3 has 14 residues. Trimming took off 6 bases at V and 3 bases at J, with 13 bases between the two ends. The CDR3 bases are TGTGCCAGCAGTCTTGACGGAGTTACAGATACGCAGTATTTT. Amino acids: CASSLDGVTDTQYF.

V usage is TRBV28 and J usage is TRBJ2-7; D possibly matches TRBD1 or TRBD2 (5 bases each). The V gene's germline CDR1 is MDHEN and CDR2 SYDVKM. Deletions cut 6 bases from V and 2 bases from J, with 8 bases between. The CDR3 is 12 amino acids. CDR3 sequence reads: CASRGPTYEQYF. CDR3 nucleotides: TGTGCCAGCAGGGGACCAACCTACGAGCAGTACTTC.

V and J are TRBV6-1 and TRBJ2-7; D is possibly TRBD1 (5 bases). The V end lost 4 bases, the J end lost 0 bases, and 13 bases lay between the germline ends. Germline V gene lookup returns CDR1 MNHNS and CDR2 SASEGT. The CDR3 loop spans 15 amino acids. The DNA of the CDR3 is TGTGCCAGCAGTGTACAGGCTGCTGGCTCCTACGAGCAGTACTTC. The encoded protein is CASSVQAAGSYEQYF.

This clonotype has just a few counts. V usage is TRBV5-4 and J usage is TRBJ2-1, with TRBD2 matching over 7 bases. V was pared by 0 bases and J by 8 bases, with 5 bases of the junction left unmatched. CDR1 and CDR2 (germline): SGHNT, YYREEE (reference sequence). The CDR3 contains 14 residues. The CDR3 loop is CASSLGNSGHEQFF. CDR3 in DNA: TGTGCCAGCAGCTTGGGGAATAGCGGGCATGAGCAGTTCTTC.

The chain links TRBV23-1 to TRBJ1-5; 10 nucleotides line up with TRBD1. TRBV23-1 has ORF status, its function being uncertain. Trimming took 6 bases from V and 3 from J; bases not matched to a gene: 14. The CDR3 extends over 18 amino acids. CDR3 amino acids: CASRMSSGTGAFNQPQHF. For the CDR3, the DNA is TGCGCCAGCAGAATGAGCAGCGGGACAGGGGCTTTCAATCAGCCCCAGCATTTT.